These 32 T cell receptor beta chains originate from one sample sequenced in a study of blood T cells in healthy people across ages. A J-beta primer mix and a sample-barcoded 5' primer were used in a second PCR of about 6 to 12 cycles. Each CDR3 protein gets one entry after TCRdb re-called the 5' RACE reads with MiXCR. The sample has roughly 700,000 distinct CDR3 sequences, about 30% seen once. What was sequenced was blood. These receptor sequences come from a woman over 75 in good health.

This clonotype was seen ten or more times. The rearrangement links TRBV5-5 to TRBJ1-2, with D possibly matching TRBD1 (5 bases). Germline CDR1 and CDR2: SGHKS and YYEKEE (reference sequence). The length of the CDR3 is 11 residues. V dropped 6 bases and J dropped 4 bases, with 7 bases sitting between them. CDR3 residues: CASTGGYGYTF. CDR3 nucleotide sequence: TGTGCCAGCACCGGGGGCTATGGCTACACCTTC. Complete variable domain (other parts from reference TRBV5-5 and TRBJ1-2): DAGVTQSPTHLIKTRGQQVTLRCSPISGHKSVSWYQQVLGQGPQFIFQYYEKEERGRGNFPDRFSARQFPNYSSELNVNALLLGDSALYLCASTGGYGYTFGSGTRLTVV.

The J gene is TRBJ1-3, the V gene TRBV7-2; D perhaps matches TRBD1 (6 bases). Germline V gene data show CDR1 as SGHTA and CDR2 as FQGNSA. The CDR3 runs to 14 residues. The V end lost 4 bases, the J end lost 2 bases, and 9 bases lay between the germline ends. The CDR3 nucleotides are TGTGCCAGCAGCTCCGGGACACCTGGAAACACCATATATTTT. Encoded protein: CASSSGTPGNTIYF.

This clonotype was recorded many times. V usage is TRBV15 and J usage is TRBJ2-3, with no clear D. Between the trimmed V and J ends, which lost 1 base and 7 bases, there was a span of 6 bases. The V gene's germline CDR1 is LNHNV and CDR2 YYDKDF (reference sequence). This CDR3 is built from 12 residues. The CDR3 DNA sequence: TGTGCCACCAGCAGAGGTCCAAATACGCAGTATTTT. It translates to CATSRGPNTQYF.

Remarks on this clonotype: This may come from a read error, since a much larger clone is one base off. This chain uses TRBV13 with TRBJ2-3, with D perhaps matching TRBD2 (6 bases). CDR3 length: 18 amino acids. V was shortened by 5 bases and J by 0 bases, with 21 bases between the two germline ends. Per germline, CDR1 PRHDT and CDR2 FYEKMQ (reference sequence). The CDR3 region is CASSERTGGATSTDTQYF. In nucleotides, the CDR3 is TGTGCCAGCAGCGAGAGGACTGGCGGGGCAACTAGCACAGATACGCAGTATTTT.

This clonotype showed up just a few times. This chain uses TRBV5-1 with TRBJ2-5; D may be TRBD2 (6 bases). Germline V CDR1 and CDR2: SGHRS, YFSETQ. The CDR3 is 14 amino acids. The ends were cut back, 5 bases at V and 12 bases at J, with 23 bases in the middle. CDR3 region: CASSDPSGGSDEYF. The CDR3 bases are TGCGCCAGCAGTGACCCATCCGGGGGATCGGACGAGTACTTC. The variable domain in full, completed from reference TRBV5-1 and TRBJ2-5, reads KAGVTQTPRYLIKTRGQQVTLSCSPISGHRSVSWYQQTPGQGLQFLFEYFSETQRNKGNFPGRFSGRQFSNSRSEMNVSTLELGDSALYLCASSDPSGGSDEYFGPGTRLLVL.

A few counts support this clonotype. The rearrangement joins TRBV4-2 to TRBJ2-7, with 12 bases that match TRBD2. The CDR3 extends over 17 amino acids. Trimming removed 0 bases from V and 7 bases from J; junction bases left unmatched: 10. Germline V CDR1 and CDR2: LGHNA, YNFKEQ. CDR3 protein: CASSQDVLAGGKNEQYF. Here the CDR3 DNA reads TGTGCCAGCAGCCAAGACGTACTAGCGGGGGGTAAGAATGAGCAGTACTTC.

The chain recombines TRBV6-2 or TRBV6-3 with TRBJ1-2, with D hard to call. CDR1 and CDR2 from the germline V gene are MNHEY and SVGEGT. The CDR3 is 14 amino acids. V lost 7 bases, J lost 6 bases, and 18 bases lay in between. CDR3 sequence (DNA): TGTGCCAGCACACGGGAGGAGCGCGTTGATGGCTACACCTTC. This codes for CASTREERVDGYTF.

V is TRBV7-2 and J is TRBJ2-1; TRBD2 is a possible D gene (6 bases). CDR1 and CDR2 from the germline V gene are SGHTA and FQGNSA. CDR3 size: 15 residues. V was trimmed by 1 base and J by 3 bases, leaving 10 bases between them. This chain's CDR3 is CASSLGRGIYNEQFF. CDR3 DNA sequence: TGTGCCAGCAGCTTAGGGCGGGGAATCTACAATGAGCAGTTCTTC.

Comments on this clonotype: It may be a read error: a sequence one base away is much more abundant. This rearrangement joins TRBV7-9 to TRBJ1-2; TRBD1 might be the D (5 bases). Germline assignment: CDR1 SEHNR and CDR2 FQNEAQ (reference sequence). The CDR3 loop spans 15 amino acids. In nucleotides, the CDR3 is TGTGCCAGCAGCTCGGCGGGGGGACCTAACTATGACTACACCTTC. Translating it yields CASSSAGGPNYDYTF. The full variable domain, its missing parts supplied by reference TRBV7-9 and TRBJ1-2, is DTGVSQNPRHKITKRGQNVTFRCDPISEHNRLYWYRQTLGQGPEFLTYFQNEAQLEKSRLLSDRFSAERPKGSFSTLEIQRTEQGDSAMYLCASSSAGGPNYDYTFGSGTRLTVV.

The chain uses TRBV5-1 and TRBJ1-1, with D tentatively TRBD1 (6 bases). Trimming shortened V by 4 bases and J by 2 bases, and 24 bases separated the two germline ends. Germline V gene data show CDR1 as SGHRS and CDR2 as YFSETQ. The CDR3 has 18 residues. CDR3 amino acids: CASSHNPDSYEPNTEAFF. The DNA for the CDR3 is TGCGCCAGCAGCCACAACCCGGACAGCTACGAACCAAACACTGAAGCTTTCTTT.

This clonotype was seen repeatedly, ten times or more. The genes are TRBV5-1 and TRBJ1-2; a possible D gene is TRBD1 (5 bases). Germline lookup yields CDR1 SGHRS and CDR2 YFSETQ. Trimming removed 4 bases at V and 8 bases at J, with 18 bases between. The CDR3 runs 14 residues. DNA for the CDR3: TGCGCCAGCAGCCCTGACGATTTAGGGGTCGGCTACACCTTC. Translation gives CASSPDDLGVGYTF.

The gene calls are TRBV6-5 and TRBJ1-6; TRBD1 matches at 7 bases. V gave up 0 bases and J gave up 7 bases; unmatched junction bases: 3. Germline CDR1 is MNHEY and CDR2 is SVGAGI. This CDR3 comprises 15 residues. CDR3 sequence: CASSYSSGGNSPLHF. The CDR3 region has the DNA TGTGCCAGCAGTTACTCGTCAGGGGGAAATTCACCCCTCCACTTT.

Worth noting for this clonotype: This may be a read error, as it is one base from a much larger clone. The rearrangement links TRBV2 to TRBJ1-1, with D tentatively TRBD1 (5 bases). The length of the CDR3 is 13 residues. Germline CDR1 SNHLY, CDR2 FYNNEI. V was clipped by 8 bases and J by 5 bases, with 15 bases between them. The CDR3 nucleotides are TGTGCCAGCGGGAGACAGCTCTGGACTGAAGCTTTCTTT. Amino acid sequence: CASGRQLWTEAFF. Filled out from reference TRBV2 and TRBJ1-1, the complete variable domain reads EPEVTQTPSHQVTQMGQEVILRCVPISNHLYFYWYRQILGQKVEFLVSFYNNEISEKSEIFDDQFSVERPDGSNFTLKIRSTKLEDSAMYFCASGRQLWTEAFFGQGTRLTVV.

The chain couples TRBV10-3 to TRBJ2-1; the match to TRBD2 covers 8 bases. V lost 0 bases to trimming and J lost 0 bases; unmatched junction nucleotides: 10. There are 19 residues in the CDR3. Germline CDR1 and CDR2: ENHRY and SYGVKD. The CDR3 sequence: CAISESKRGTKSSYNEQFF. The CDR3 coding sequence is TGTGCCATCAGTGAGTCCAAGCGGGGGACCAAGAGCTCCTACAATGAGCAGTTCTTC.

This clonotype was recorded many times. V gene TRBV24-1 combines with J gene TRBJ2-3; TRBD1 might be the D (6 bases). The CDR3 is 16 residues long. V lost 2 bases and J lost 0, with 11 bases in between. Per the germline V gene, CDR1 is KGHDR and CDR2 is SFDVKD. The CDR3 nucleotides are TGTGCCACCAGTGATTCCGGGACAACTAGCACAGATACGCAGTATTTT. This sequence encodes CATSDSGTTSTDTQYF.

This clonotype was recorded many times. This rearrangement joins TRBV7-9 to TRBJ1-1; perhaps TRBD1 as D (5 bases). V was cut by 0 bases and J by 10 bases, with 15 bases left in between. The germline V gene has CDR1 SEHNR and CDR2 FQNEAQ (reference sequence). This CDR3 is 14 amino acids long. The CDR3 is CASSLASTHGGAFF. The CDR3 coding sequence is TGTGCCAGCAGCTTAGCCAGTACCCATGGGGGAGCTTTCTTT.

This clonotype has more than one count but fewer than ten. V usage is TRBV5-1 and J usage is TRBJ2-3; 9 positions match TRBD2. Germline V lookup: CDR1 SGHRS, CDR2 YFSETQ. This CDR3 region has 17 residues. The trim removed 1 base at V and 0 bases at J, leaving 6 bases unmatched. Written as DNA, the CDR3 is TGCGCCAGCAGCTTGTCCGCGGGGGGGCTTAGCACAGATACGCAGTATTTT. Protein product: CASSLSAGGLSTDTQYF.

To note about this clonotype: This clone may be a read error of a much larger clone one base away. The V call is TRBV20-1, the J call TRBJ2-7; maybe TRBD1 (6 bases). Germline assignment: CDR1 DFQATT and CDR2 SNEGSKA (reference sequence). V was clipped by 0 bases and J by 2 bases, with 29 bases between them. CDR3 length equals 20 residues. Here the CDR3 DNA reads TGCAGTGCTAGAGATCCCAATCAGGGGTCTTGCCTTACTAGTACCTACGAGCAGTACTTC. Translation gives CSARDPNQGSCLTSTYEQYF.

This chain joins TRBV5-1 and TRBJ1-1; D may be TRBD1 (5 bases). This CDR3 is built from 12 residues. CDR1 and CDR2 from the germline V gene are SGHRS and YFSETQ. V lost 0 bases, J lost 11 bases, and 11 bases lay in between. The CDR3 nucleotides read TGCGCCAGCAGCTTGGGAGGGGCGGCTGCTTTCTTT. It translates to CASSLGGAAAFF.

The gene calls are TRBV6-5 and TRBJ2-7; D may be TRBD1 (6 bases). This CDR3 has 14 residues. Between the trimmed V and J ends, which lost 2 bases and 0 bases, there was a span of 8 bases. CDR1 and CDR2 from the germline V gene are MNHEY and SVGAGI. CDR3 loop: CASSYMDSSYEQYF. The CDR3 coding sequence is TGTGCCAGCAGTTACATGGACAGCTCCTACGAGCAGTACTTC.

This clonotype was counted ten times or more. The V and J genes are TRBV30 and TRBJ2-3, with D unresolved. The germline gives CDR1 GTSNPN, CDR2 SVGIG (reference sequence). V was pared by 2 bases and J by 0 bases, with 3 bases between. The CDR3 length is 12 residues. CDR3: CAWSRSTDTQYF. The DNA of the CDR3 is TGTGCCTGGAGTAGAAGCACAGATACGCAGTATTTT.

The chain uses TRBV5-1 and TRBJ1-1; D gene ambiguous. V was pared by 4 bases and J by 7 bases, with 11 bases between. Per germline, CDR1 SGHRS and CDR2 YFSETQ. The CDR3 length is 12 residues. In nucleotides, the CDR3 is TGCGCCAGCAGCCACGAAGGTGGTGAAGCTTTCTTT. Its translation: CASSHEGGEAFF.

This clonotype was observed a few times. The V gene is TRBV6-5, the J gene TRBJ2-3; TRBD1 matches at 12 bases. Germline V lookup: CDR1 MNHEY, CDR2 SVGAGI. CDR3 length equals 14 residues. Unmatched junction bases numbered 2, after V lost 5 bases and J lost 5 bases. The CDR3 loop is CASSGTGGRDTQYF. CDR3 coding DNA: TGTGCCAGCAGTGGGACAGGGGGCAGAGATACGCAGTATTTT.

The CDR3 is CSAGGPGNTIYF. CDR3 DNA sequence: TGCAGTGCGGGGGGGCCTGGAAACACCATATATTTT. The chain uses TRBV20-1 and TRBJ1-3; maybe TRBD1 (6 bases). The CDR3 totals 12 residues. The V gene lost 6 bases and the J gene lost 2 bases, with 8 bases spanning the gap. The V gene's germline CDR1 is DFQATT and CDR2 SNEGSKA (reference sequence).

V gene TRBV7-8 combines with J gene TRBJ2-7; D is unclear. The V and J ends lost 2 bases and 2 bases respectively, with 10 bases between them. Germline V gives CDR1 SGHVS, CDR2 FQNEAQ. This CDR3 has 14 amino acids. The CDR3 sequence is CASSLTPTPYEQYF. The CDR3 DNA is TGTGCCAGCAGCTTAACCCCGACTCCCTACGAGCAGTACTTC. The whole variable domain, remainder taken from reference TRBV7-8 and TRBJ2-7, is GAGVSQSPRYKVAKRGQDVALRCDPISGHVSLFWYQQALGQGPEFLTYFQNEAQLDKSGLPSDRFFAERPEGSVSTLKIQRTQQEDSAVYLCASSLTPTPYEQYFGPGTRLTVT.

Ten or more counts support this clonotype. The V call is TRBV12-3 or TRBV12-4, the J call TRBJ1-5; D might be TRBD1 (5 bases). This CDR3 contains 13 residues. Trimming shortened V by 7 bases and J by 6 bases, and 13 bases separated the two germline ends. The DNA of the CDR3 is TGTGCCAGCACCTCGCCGGGGGGTCAGCCCCAGCATTTT. Its translation: CASTSPGGQPQHF.

A note on this clonotype: A much more abundant neighbour one base away suggests this may be a read error. The chain carries TRBV6-5 and TRBJ2-7, with D perhaps TRBD1 or TRBD2 (5 bases each). CDR1 is MNHEY and CDR2 is SVGAGI in the germline V gene. The CDR3 runs 15 residues. Trimming stripped 8 bases from V and 7 bases from J, with 24 bases between. For the CDR3, the DNA is TGTGCCAGCGGACGGGGCAGGGACGAACACAATGAGCAGTACTTC. It specifies CASGRGRDEHNEQYF.

Only a few counts were recorded for this clonotype. The chain carries TRBV6-2 or TRBV6-3 and TRBJ1-5; 9 bases match TRBD1. Germline assignment: CDR1 MNHEY and CDR2 SVGEGT. Unmatched junction bases numbered 4, after V lost 4 bases and J lost 6 bases. This CDR3 is 14 amino acids long. The CDR3 protein is CASSFLTGGQPQHF. The CDR3 region has the DNA TGTGCCAGCAGTTTCTTGACAGGGGGTCAGCCCCAGCATTTT.

The J gene is TRBJ2-2, the V gene TRBV9; D perhaps matches TRBD1 (7 bases). The CDR3 sequence is 15 residues long. The V gene lost 1 base and the J gene lost 4 bases, with 11 bases spanning the gap. CDR1 is SGDLS and CDR2 is YYNGEE in the germline V gene. The CDR3: CASSVRQGGTGELFF. Here the CDR3 DNA reads TGTGCCAGCAGCGTACGGCAGGGGGGCACCGGGGAGCTGTTTTTT. The variable domain in full, with the rest retrieved from reference TRBV9 and TRBJ2-2, is DSGVTQTPKHLITATGQRVTLRCSPRSGDLSVYWYQQSLDQGLQFLIQYYNGEERAKGNILERFSAQQFPDLHSELNLSSLELGDSALYFCASSVRQGGTGELFFGEGSRLTVL.

This clonotype was seen at least ten times. V and J are TRBV2 and TRBJ2-1, with TRBD1 identical over 12 bases. Trimming took 6 bases from V and 8 from J; bases not matched to a gene: 8. The CDR3 length is 15 residues. The germline gives CDR1 SNHLY, CDR2 FYNNEI. The CDR3 reads CASRPGTGGVHEQFF. CDR3 coding DNA: TGTGCCAGCAGACCCGGGACAGGGGGCGTCCATGAGCAGTTCTTC.

This clonotype was detected many times. The CDR3 is CASSQDRQGSSGGYTF. CDR3 in DNA: TGTGCCAGCAGCCAAGATCGTCAGGGTAGTTCAGGAGGCTACACCTTC. V usage is TRBV4-2 and J usage is TRBJ1-2, with D perhaps TRBD1 (5 bases). The CDR3 is 16 residues long. The germline V gene encodes CDR1 LGHNA and CDR2 YNFKEQ. V dropped 0 bases and J dropped 8 bases, with 19 bases sitting between them.

This chain joins TRBV5-6 and TRBJ1-5; 12 bases are shared with TRBD1. With V trimmed by 0 bases and J by 3 bases, 1 base remained unmatched. Germline V gene lookup returns CDR1 SGHDT and CDR2 YYEEEE. CDR3 length equals 16 residues. The CDR3 DNA follows: TGTGCCAGCAGCTTGGGGGACAGGGGGCTCAATCAGCCCCAGCATTTT. Amino acid sequence: CASSLGDRGLNQPQHF.